This TCR beta chain was identified in a study of blood T cell repertoires in COVID-19. Study-level background: Material from acute and convalescent COVID-19 was sourced from the United States, Italy and Spain. The cDNA or gDNA used as material had been derived from T cells, B-cell-depleted T cells, or PBMCs.

Seattle enrolled patients during active infection and tracked them longitudinally. This clone was observed a single time. Original data processing: Estimated nucleated cell counts came from reference gene primer amplification. Data came from immunoSEQ multiplex PCR; TCRdb stores just in-frame clones and leaves some out. V, J and clone size are taken as reported in that table, and D and trimming were inferred from the DNA itself. This table holds roughly 220,000 clones, around 86% found once. The sample was peripheral blood. The source is a woman of 80 years or more with COVID-19, enrolled during active disease.

The DNA for the CDR3 is TGTGCCAGCAGCTCCCAGATAACCGGGGAGCTGTTTTTT. Translation gives CASSSQITGELFF. The V call is TRBV7-3, the J call TRBJ2-2; the D is unclear. The length of the CDR3 is 13 residues. The germline V gene encodes CDR1 SGHTA and CDR2 FQGTGA. Deletions cut 4 bases from V and 5 bases from J, with 8 bases between. Filled out from reference TRBV7-3 and TRBJ2-2, the complete variable domain reads GAGVSQTPSNKVTEKGKYVELRCDPISGHTALYWYRQSLGQGPEFLIYFQGTGAADDSGLPNDRFFAVRPEGSVSTLKIQRTERGDSAVYLCASSSQITGELFFGEGSRLTVL.